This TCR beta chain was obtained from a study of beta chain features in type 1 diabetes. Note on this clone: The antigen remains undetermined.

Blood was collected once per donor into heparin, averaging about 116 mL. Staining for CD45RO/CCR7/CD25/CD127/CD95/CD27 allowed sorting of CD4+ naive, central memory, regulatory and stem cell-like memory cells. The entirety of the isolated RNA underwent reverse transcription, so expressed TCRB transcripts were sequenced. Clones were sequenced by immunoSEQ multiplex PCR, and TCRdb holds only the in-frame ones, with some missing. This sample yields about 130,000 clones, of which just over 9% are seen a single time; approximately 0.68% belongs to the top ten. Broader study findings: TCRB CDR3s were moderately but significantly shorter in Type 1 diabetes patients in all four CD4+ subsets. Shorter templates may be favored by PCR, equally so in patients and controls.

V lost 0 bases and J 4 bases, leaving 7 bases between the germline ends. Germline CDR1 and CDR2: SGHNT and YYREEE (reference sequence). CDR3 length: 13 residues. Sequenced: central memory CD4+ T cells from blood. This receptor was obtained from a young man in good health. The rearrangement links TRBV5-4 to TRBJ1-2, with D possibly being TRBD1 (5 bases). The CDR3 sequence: CASSLGQSYGYTF. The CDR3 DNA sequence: TGTGCCAGCAGCTTGGGACAGAGCTATGGCTACACCTTC.